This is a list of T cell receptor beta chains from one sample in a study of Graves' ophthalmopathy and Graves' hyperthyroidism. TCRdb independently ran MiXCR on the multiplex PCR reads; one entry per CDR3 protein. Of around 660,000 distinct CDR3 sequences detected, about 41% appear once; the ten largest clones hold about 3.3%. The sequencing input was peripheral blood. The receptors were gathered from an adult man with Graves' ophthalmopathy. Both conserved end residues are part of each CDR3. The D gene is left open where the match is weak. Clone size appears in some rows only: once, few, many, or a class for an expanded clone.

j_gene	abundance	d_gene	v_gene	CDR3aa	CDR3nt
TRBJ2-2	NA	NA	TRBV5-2	CASNQGSGEGAGELFF	TGTGCCAGCAACCAGGGTAGCGGGGAGGGGGCCGGGGAGCTGTTTTTT
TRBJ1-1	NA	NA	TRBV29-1	CSVAGGSGAEAFF	TGCAGCGTCGCCGGGGGGTCAGGGGCTGAAGCTTTCTTT
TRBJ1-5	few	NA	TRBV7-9	CASSLEGLQPQHF	TGTGCCAGCAGCCTTGAGGGGCTTCAGCCCCAGCATTTT
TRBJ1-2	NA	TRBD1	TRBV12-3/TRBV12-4	CASSTPIRDRPNYGYTF	TGTGCCAGCAGCACCCCTATTCGGGACAGACCTAACTATGGCTACACCTTC
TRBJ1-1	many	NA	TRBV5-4	CASSLAGAYTEAFF	TGTGCCAGCAGCTTGGCAGGGGCCTACACTGAAGCTTTCTTT
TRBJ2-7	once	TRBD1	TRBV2	CARDRGTYEQYF	TGTGCTCGGGACAGGGGCACCTACGAGCAGTACTTC
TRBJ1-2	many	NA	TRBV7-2	CASSPQEGVSHGYTF	TGTGCCAGCAGCCCCCAGGAAGGCGTGAGCCATGGCTACACCTTC
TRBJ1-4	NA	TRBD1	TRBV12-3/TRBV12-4	CASRGQGGVGKLFF	TGTGCCAGCAGAGGACAGGGGGGCGTCGGAAAACTGTTTTTT
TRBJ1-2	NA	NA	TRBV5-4	CASSLRDKEGYTF	TGTGCCAGCTCACTCCGGGACAAAGAAGGCTACACCTTC
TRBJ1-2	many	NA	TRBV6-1	CASSEAGHTYGYTF	TGTGCCAGCAGTGAAGCGGGACATACGTATGGCTACACCTTC
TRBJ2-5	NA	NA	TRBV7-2	CASSLAPAGTQYF	TGTGCCAGCAGCTTAGCACCAGCGGGGACCCAGTACTTC
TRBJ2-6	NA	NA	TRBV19	CASRDILSGANVLTF	TGTGCCAGTCGGGACATCCTCTCTGGGGCCAACGTCCTGACTTTC
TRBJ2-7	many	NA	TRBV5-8	CASSGEYEQYF	TGTGCCAGCAGCGGGGAATACGAGCAGTACTTC
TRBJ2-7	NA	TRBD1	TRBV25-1	CAWSSGQNYEQYF	TGTGCCTGGAGTTCGGGACAGAATTACGAGCAGTACTTC
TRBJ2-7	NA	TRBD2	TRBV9	CASSQGRLADSYEQYF	TGTGCCAGCAGCCAGGGGAGACTAGCGGACTCCTACGAGCAGTACTTC
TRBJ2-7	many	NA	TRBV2	CASSESLYEQYF	TGTGCCAGCAGTGAAAGTCTCTACGAGCAGTACTTC
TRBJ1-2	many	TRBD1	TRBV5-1	CASSLAPTGGYGYTF	TGCGCCAGCAGCTTGGCTCCGACAGGGGGCTATGGCTACACCTTC
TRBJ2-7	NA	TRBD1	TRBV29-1	CSVEETGTREQYF	TGCAGCGTTGAGGAGACAGGGACGAGAGAGCAGTACTTC
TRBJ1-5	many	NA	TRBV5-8	CASSLLWQGAEAQHF	TGTGCCAGCAGCTTGTTATGGCAGGGCGCTGAAGCCCAGCATTTT
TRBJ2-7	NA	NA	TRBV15	CATSRRGTYEQYF	TGTGCCACCAGCAGAAGGGGGACCTACGAGCAGTACTTC
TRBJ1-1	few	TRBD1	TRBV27	CASSTAQGRYTEAFF	TGTGCCAGCAGTACGGCACAGGGGCGGTATACTGAAGCTTTCTTT
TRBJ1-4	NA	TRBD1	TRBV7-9	CASSLIGTGVEKLFF	TGTGCCAGCAGCTTGATCGGGACAGGGGTAGAAAAACTGTTTTTT
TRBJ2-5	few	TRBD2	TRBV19	CASSRGTSGGPGTQYF	TGTGCCAGTAGTAGGGGGACTAGCGGGGGTCCCGGGACCCAGTACTTC
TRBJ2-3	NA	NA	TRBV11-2	CASTLSGDTQYF	TGTGCCAGCACCCTTAGCGGAGATACGCAGTATTTT
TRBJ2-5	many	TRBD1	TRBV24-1	CATSDLGTGGMETQYF	TGTGCCACCAGTGACTTGGGGACAGGGGGGATGGAGACCCAGTACTTC
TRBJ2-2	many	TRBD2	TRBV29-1	CSVVGGAGELFF	TGCAGCGTTGTTGGGGGGGCCGGGGAGCTGTTTTTT
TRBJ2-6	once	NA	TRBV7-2	CASSLNTGANVLTF	TGTGCTAGCAGCTTAAACACCGGGGCCAACGTCCTGACTTTC